Following are 19 T cell receptor beta chains from one sample sequenced in a study of immune evolution from preneoplasia to lung adenocarcinoma (dated by TCRdb to 2020 to 2022). To prepare the library, the immunoSEQ multiplex PCR assay was applied. As stored in TCRdb, this immuneACCESS dataset retains in-frame rearrangements with V and J assigned. A fraction of the clones does not appear; measured against another copy, unresolved V genes explain less than half of the discrepancy, and the remainder lacks a known reason. The sample records 14,000 to 15,000 clones, 81% of which are singletons. The leading ten clones occupy approximately 3.1% of the sample. Specimen: FFPE minimally invasive lung adenocarcinoma tissue. Sample cell subset or site, as interpreted from the label and publication: micro-invasive lung adenocarcinoma (MIA). Receptors originate from a person aged 60-79 years with lung adenocarcinoma.

The V and J genes are TRBV9 and TRBJ2-1; D is unclear. CDR1 is SGDLS, CDR2 YYNGEE, per germline. This CDR3 contains 14 residues. V was clipped by 7 bases and J by 7 bases, with 18 bases between them. Here the CDR3 reads CASSEVLGVNEQFF. DNA for the CDR3: TGTGCCAGCTCAGAAGTATTAGGTGTGAATGAGCAGTTCTTC.

This chain joins TRBV5-4 and TRBJ1-2, with 9 bases that match TRBD1. Germline-derived CDR1 and CDR2 are SGHNT and YYREEE (reference sequence). After removal of 2 bases from V and 7 bases from J, the junction contained 15 bases not matched to a gene. The CDR3 extends over 17 amino acids. The CDR3 DNA reads TGTGCCAGCAGCTTACACACTAGGAGGACAGGGGATGGTGGCTACACCTTC. Encoded protein: CASSLHTRRTGDGGYTF.

V and J are TRBV7-8 and TRBJ2-7; unclear D gene. The CDR3 length is 14 residues. Trimming pared 5 bases from V and 2 bases from J, leaving 13 bases between. CDR1 and CDR2 from the germline V gene are SGHVS and FQNEAQ. In DNA form, the CDR3 reads TGTGCCAGCAGCCCGACAAGTGGAGCCTACGAGCAGTACTTC. Translating gives CASSPTSGAYEQYF.

The rearrangement uses TRBV6-5 and TRBJ2-5; D is possibly TRBD2 (5 bases). Trimming removed 4 bases from V and 4 bases from J, with 13 bases in between. CDR3 size: 14 residues. Germline CDR1 is MNHEY and CDR2 is SVGAGI. The DNA for the CDR3 is TGTGCCAGCAGTTCGGTAGGGAGTGGAGAGACCCAGTACTTC. Residues: CASSSVGSGETQYF.

This chain uses TRBV2 with TRBJ1-2, with unresolved D. Germline-derived CDR1 and CDR2 are SNHLY and FYNNEI. Trimming left V 6 bases short and J 1 base short, with 12 bases between. The CDR3 spans 14 residues. The CDR3 region has the DNA TGTGCCAGCAGAAAGGGAGACTTTAACTATGGCTACACCTTC. Its protein product is CASRKGDFNYGYTF.

The chain recombines TRBV19 with TRBJ1-5; 9 bases align to TRBD1. J lost 4 bases, V lost 9 bases, and 13 bases had no gene match. Looked up from germline, CDR1 is LNHDA and CDR2 is SQIVND (reference sequence). This CDR3 has 16 amino acids. Here the CDR3 reads CARRGQGRGGNQPQHF. The DNA of the CDR3 is TGTGCCAGGAGGGGACAGGGAAGGGGGGGGAATCAGCCCCAGCATTTT.

The sample holds one count of this clone. J is TRBJ2-7 and V is TRBV5-5, with D possibly being TRBD1 (6 bases). With 0 bases removed from V and 5 bases from J, the gap between germline ends came to 15 bases. Germline lookup yields CDR1 SGHKS and CDR2 YYEKEE (reference sequence). The CDR3 spans 15 residues. DNA of the CDR3: TGTGCCAGCAGCTTGGAAGGACAGCTTTCGAACGAGCAGTACTTC. This codes for CASSLEGQLSNEQYF.

This clone was counted only a few times. The V gene is TRBV15, the J gene TRBJ2-5, with a possible D match to TRBD2 (5 bases). Deletions cut 1 base from V and 5 bases from J, with 8 bases between. This CDR3 is built from 13 residues. Germline CDR1 LNHNV, CDR2 YYDKDF (reference sequence). The CDR3: CATSRVRGETQYF. CDR3 bases: TGTGCCACCAGCAGAGTGCGCGGGGAGACCCAGTACTTC.

J is TRBJ1-2 and V is TRBV30, with D possibly being TRBD1 (5 bases). Germline loops: CDR1 GTSNPN, CDR2 SVGIG (reference sequence). This CDR3 region has 13 residues. Trimming took off 2 bases at V and 5 bases at J, with 12 bases between the two ends. The CDR3 protein is CAWSPGLKYGYTF. As DNA, the CDR3 is TGTGCCTGGAGTCCGGGACTGAAATATGGCTACACCTTC. The full variable domain, with the rest looked up from reference TRBV30 and TRBJ1-2, is SQTIHQWPATLVQPVGSPLSLECTVEGTSNPNLYWYRQAAGRGLQLLFYSVGIGQISSEVPQNLSASRPQDRQFILSSKKLLLSDSGFYLCAWSPGLKYGYTFGSGTRLTVV.

The chain links TRBV7-9 to TRBJ2-7; 7 nucleotides match TRBD1. The V segment lost 4 bases and the J segment 5 bases; nucleotides outside the gene matches: 11. The germline V gene encodes CDR1 SEHNR and CDR2 FQNEAQ (reference sequence). The CDR3 consists of 15 residues. In DNA form, the CDR3 reads TGTGCCAGCAGCTCCCCCGGGCGACAGGGTGACGAGCAGTACTTC. Amino acids: CASSSPGRQGDEQYF.

J is TRBJ2-5 and V is TRBV2; the D call may be TRBD1 or TRBD2 (6 bases each). V dropped 6 bases and J dropped 5 bases, with 19 bases sitting between them. Germline values: CDR1 SNHLY, CDR2 FYNNEI. This CDR3 is 15 amino acids long. CDR3 sequence: CASSQEGEVTETQYF. In DNA, the CDR3 is TGTGCCAGCAGCCAGGAGGGGGAGGTCACGGAGACCCAGTACTTC.

The CDR3, as DNA: TGTGCCAGCAATAGCGGTGGCACAGATACGCAGTATTTT. Protein product: CASNSGGTDTQYF. This chain links TRBV19 with TRBJ2-3; D perhaps matches TRBD2 (6 bases). CDR1 is LNHDA, CDR2 SQIVND, per germline (reference sequence). The CDR3 length is 13 residues. The V and J ends lost 9 bases and 1 base respectively, with 11 bases between them.

This clone was recorded a few times. This rearrangement joins TRBV25-1 to TRBJ2-7; the match to TRBD2 covers 8 bases. The CDR3 consists of 14 residues. CDR1 is MGHDK and CDR2 is SYGVNS in the germline V gene. Losses at the gene ends were 3 bases for V and 7 bases for J; bases not matched to a gene: 8. CDR3 in DNA: TGTGCCAGCAGTGATTCTGAGCGGGAGATTGAGCAGTACTTC. The encoded protein is CASSDSEREIEQYF.

The CDR3 coding sequence is TGTGCCAGCAGTGAAACAGAAGTTGGTGGCTACACCTTC. Protein product: CASSETEVGGYTF. The rearrangement joins TRBV6-1 to TRBJ1-2; D is undetermined. V shed 2 bases and J shed 7 bases, with 11 bases lying between them. The CDR3 covers 13 residues. Germline V gene data show CDR1 as MNHNS and CDR2 as SASEGT.

The chain carries TRBV18 and TRBJ2-3; no reliable D call. V shed 6 bases and J shed 1 base, with 2 bases lying between them. This CDR3 contains 11 residues. CDR1 is KGHSH, CDR2 LQKENI, per germline. In DNA form, the CDR3 reads TGTGCCAGCTCCCGCACAGATACGCAGTATTTT. Translation: CASSRTDTQYF. Supplemented by reference TRBV18 and TRBJ2-3, the full variable domain reads NAGVMQNPRHLVRRRGQEARLRCSPMKGHSHVYWYRQLPEEGLKFMVYLQKENIIDESGMPKERFSAEFPKEGPSILRIQQVVRGDSAAYFCASSRTDTQYFGPGTRLTVL.

The CDR3 DNA reads TGCAGCGTTGTAGTAGTGGAGGGTCCTTACGAGCAGTACTTC. This encodes CSVVVVEGPYEQYF. V usage is TRBV29-1 and J usage is TRBJ2-5; weak D call: TRBD2 (6 bases). The DNA matches TRBJ2-7 better at its end, which makes the J call doubtful. Germline CDR1 and CDR2: SQVTM and ANQGSEA. There are 14 residues in the CDR3.

The genes are TRBV5-8 and TRBJ2-7; 8 positions agree with TRBD1. Losses at the gene ends were 1 base for V and 3 bases for J; bases not matched to a gene: 6. CDR1 and CDR2 from the germline V gene are SGHTS and YDEGEE. The CDR3 is made up of 15 amino acids. The CDR3 DNA is TGTGCCAGCAGCTTGTACGCAGGGGGCATCTACGAGCAGTACTTC. The encoded protein is CASSLYAGGIYEQYF.

The chain is built from TRBV6-6 and TRBJ1-1; D remains unclear. V was trimmed by 0 bases and J by 1 base, leaving 9 bases between them. The germline CDR1 and CDR2 sequences are MNHNY and SVGAGI (reference sequence). The CDR3 spans 15 residues. The CDR3 protein is CASSYSFWQNTEAFF. The DNA for the CDR3 is TGTGCCAGCAGTTACTCATTTTGGCAGAACACTGAAGCTTTCTTT.

The chain is built from TRBV6-5 and TRBJ1-4; 9 nucleotides match TRBD1. This CDR3 is 15 amino acids long. Germline V gene sequence: CDR1 MNHEY, CDR2 SVGAGI. J was trimmed by 5 bases and V by 2 bases; bases with no gene match: 3. The CDR3 here is CASSYTTGGNEKLFF. The DNA of the CDR3 is TGTGCCAGCAGTTACACTACAGGGGGCAATGAAAAACTGTTTTTT.